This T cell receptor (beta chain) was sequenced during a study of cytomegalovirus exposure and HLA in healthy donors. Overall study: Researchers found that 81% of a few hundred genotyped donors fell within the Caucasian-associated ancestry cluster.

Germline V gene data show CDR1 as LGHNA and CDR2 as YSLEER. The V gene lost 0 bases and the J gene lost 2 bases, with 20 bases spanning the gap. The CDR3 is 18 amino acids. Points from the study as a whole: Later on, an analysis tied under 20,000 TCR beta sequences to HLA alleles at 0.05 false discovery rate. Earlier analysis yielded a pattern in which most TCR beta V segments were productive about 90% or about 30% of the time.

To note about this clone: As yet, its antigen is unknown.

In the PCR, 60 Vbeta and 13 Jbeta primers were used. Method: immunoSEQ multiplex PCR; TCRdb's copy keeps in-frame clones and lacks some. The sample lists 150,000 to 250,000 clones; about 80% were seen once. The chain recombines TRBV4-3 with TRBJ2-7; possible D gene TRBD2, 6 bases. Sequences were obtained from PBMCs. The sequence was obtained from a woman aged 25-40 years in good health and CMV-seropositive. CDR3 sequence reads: CASSQELGWRGPTYEQYF. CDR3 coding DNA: TGCGCCAGCAGCCAAGAGTTGGGTTGGCGGGGACCTACCTACGAGCAGTACTTC.